The 17 T cell receptor beta chains given below trace back to one sample, sequenced in a study of T cell responses to AZD1222 COVID-19 vaccine. Measured with immunoSEQ multiplex PCR; TCRdb has only the in-frame clones, and not every one. The sample has about 190,000 clones, approximately 92% seen once; the top ten hold approximately 1.4%. Here the sequenced sample was peripheral blood, taken on day 0 of AZD1222 vaccination. The receptors derive from an adult in good health.

The genes are TRBV6-2 or TRBV6-3 and TRBJ1-5; D perhaps matches TRBD1 (6 bases). This CDR3 region has 14 residues. Germline V gives CDR1 MNHEY, CDR2 SVGEGT. V gave up 3 bases and J gave up 5 bases, with 11 bases separating them. The CDR3 spells CASSYAPGDQPQHF. The DNA for the CDR3 is TGTGCCAGCAGTTATGCACCAGGGGATCAGCCCCAGCATTTT.

The V gene is TRBV9, the J gene TRBJ2-2; D may correspond to TRBD1 or TRBD2 (6 bases each). CDR1 is SGDLS and CDR2 is YYNGEE in the germline V gene. This CDR3 has 19 residues. Trimming pared 1 base from V and 0 bases from J, leaving 19 bases between. CDR3: CASSVYIRGAAANTGELFF. The CDR3 DNA follows: TGTGCCAGCAGCGTATACATTAGGGGGGCGGCCGCGAACACCGGGGAGCTGTTTTTT.

The chain carries TRBV3-1 (or the pseudogene TRBV3-2) and TRBJ1-1; D ambiguous. Trimming took 2 bases from V and 1 from J, leaving 11 bases between them. Germline CDR1 is LGHDT and CDR2 is YNNKEL (reference sequence). The CDR3 extends over 15 amino acids. The CDR3 nucleotides are TGTGCCAGCAGCCAAATGGCCCGGGCGAACACTGAAGCTTTCTTT. As protein: CASSQMARANTEAFF.

V usage is TRBV14 and J usage is TRBJ1-1; possible D gene TRBD1, 5 bases. CDR1 and CDR2 (germline): SGHDN, FVKESK. The V and J ends lost 1 base and 11 bases respectively, with 17 bases between them. The CDR3 runs to 14 residues. This CDR3 reads CASSQGQYLPGAFF. As DNA, the CDR3 is TGTGCCAGCAGCCAAGGACAGTATCTACCCGGGGCTTTCTTT. Together with reference TRBV14 and TRBJ1-1, the CDR3 gives the full variable domain: EAGVTQFPSHSVIEKGQTVTLRCDPISGHDNLYWYRRVMGKEIKFLLHFVKESKQDESGMPNNRFLAERTGGTYSTLKVQPAELEDSGVYFCASSQGQYLPGAFFGQGTRLTVV.

In DNA, the CDR3 is TGTGCCAGCAGCCAACCGGCGGACTACGAGCAGTACTTC. It translates to CASSQPADYEQYF. This rearrangement joins TRBV3-1 (or the pseudogene TRBV3-2) to TRBJ2-7; unclear D gene. This CDR3 is 13 amino acids long. V lost 2 bases and J 3 bases, leaving 8 bases between the germline ends. Germline lookup yields CDR1 LGHDT and CDR2 YNNKEL (reference sequence).

The chain joins TRBV25-1 to TRBJ2-7; D is perhaps TRBD1 (6 bases). The CDR3 has 14 residues. With 5 bases removed from V and 3 bases from J, the gap between germline ends came to 14 bases. CDR1 is MGHDK, CDR2 SYGVNS, per germline. CDR3: CASSTGFGRYEQYF. CDR3 bases: TGTGCCAGCAGTACAGGGTTCGGACGCTACGAGCAGTACTTC.

This clone was recorded only once. V is TRBV14 and J is TRBJ1-1; no reliable D call. The V end was cut by 4 bases, the J end by 0 bases, with 6 bases between. CDR3 length: 13 residues. In germline, CDR1 is SGHDN, CDR2 FVKESK. CDR3 residues: CASSPTLNTEAFF. In DNA form, the CDR3 reads TGTGCCAGCAGCCCGACACTGAACACTGAAGCTTTCTTT.

This clone was seen more than once but under ten times. The chain recombines TRBV6-4 with TRBJ1-6; maybe TRBD1 (5 bases). V shed 5 bases and J shed 7 bases, with 6 bases lying between them. CDR1 and CDR2 (germline): MRHNA, SNTAGT. The CDR3 is 12 residues long. CDR3 in DNA: TGTGCCAGCAGTCCAGGGAATTCACCCCTCCACTTT. Translation: CASSPGNSPLHF.

The J gene is TRBJ1-6, the V gene TRBV7-9, with a weak D call TRBD1 (5 bases). V gave up 6 bases and J gave up 10 bases, with 10 bases separating them. Looked up from germline, CDR1 is SEHNR and CDR2 is FQNEAQ (reference sequence). The CDR3 extends over 12 amino acids. As DNA, the CDR3 is TGTGCCAGCAGAGATGGACACTCACCCCTCCACTTT. The encoded protein is CASRDGHSPLHF.

The chain employs TRBV6-5 and TRBJ1-4, with 7 bases matching TRBD1. In germline, CDR1 is MNHEY, CDR2 SVGAGI. The CDR3 contains 14 residues. CDR3 coding DNA: TGTTCCCTCCCCCTGGGACAGAAGAATGAAAAACTGTTTTTT. Protein sequence: CSLPLGQKNEKLFF.

The chain links TRBV18 to TRBJ2-5; 7 positions match TRBD2. Germline V gene sequence: CDR1 KGHSH, CDR2 LQKENI. The J segment lost 5 bases and the V segment lost 3 bases, leaving 15 bases of the junction unmatched. The CDR3 runs 17 residues. CDR3 protein: CASSPTAGLEGSETQYF. CDR3 nucleotide sequence: TGTGCCAGCTCACCCACCGCCGGACTAGAAGGTTCCGAGACCCAGTACTTC.

The rearrangement uses TRBV28 and TRBJ1-6; 8 bases map to TRBD1. Germline V gives CDR1 MDHEN, CDR2 SYDVKM. Trimming at V came to 10 bases and at J to 7 bases, leaving 15 bases not matched to a gene. The CDR3 totals 16 residues. The CDR3 sequence is CATRIETGTGNSPLHF. The CDR3 nucleotides are TGTGCCACTCGGATAGAAACCGGGACAGGAAATTCACCCCTCCACTTT.

The chain links TRBV9 to TRBJ1-2; the match to TRBD1 covers 7 bases. CDR3 length: 15 residues. V lost 3 bases, J lost 3 bases, and 8 bases stayed unmatched. Germline assignment: CDR1 SGDLS and CDR2 YYNGEE. The CDR3 nucleotides are TGTGCCAGCAGCGAGGCTACTGGGACAGACTATGGCTACACCTTC. Amino acid sequence: CASSEATGTDYGYTF.

The chain carries TRBV13 and TRBJ2-5; 9 nucleotides line up with TRBD2. The CDR3 is 15 amino acids. V shed 5 bases, J shed 3 bases, and the junction held 7 bases outside the gene matches. Per the germline V gene, CDR1 is PRHDT and CDR2 is FYEKMQ (reference sequence). The CDR3 nucleotides read TGTGCCAGCAGCCCTGTAGCGGGGGAGGAAGAGACCCAGTACTTC. Encoded protein: CASSPVAGEEETQYF.

The chain joins TRBV6-5 to TRBJ1-3; 11 nucleotides agree with TRBD1. Germline loops: CDR1 MNHEY, CDR2 SVGAGI. V shed 7 bases, J shed 7 bases, and the junction held 6 bases outside the gene matches. CDR3 length: 14 amino acids. The CDR3 reads CASIGQGARNTIYF. The CDR3 nucleotides are TGTGCCAGCATCGGACAGGGGGCTAGGAACACCATATATTTT.

This clone was seen only once. The rearrangement joins TRBV18 to TRBJ1-3; weak D call: TRBD1 (5 bases). The length of the CDR3 is 17 residues. The V gene lost 1 base and the J gene lost 0 bases, with 13 bases spanning the gap. CDR1 is KGHSH, CDR2 LQKENI, per germline. The CDR3 spells CASSPRPWGYSGNTIYF. DNA of the CDR3: TGTGCCAGCTCACCACGACCGTGGGGCTACTCTGGAAACACCATATATTTT.

This chain connects TRBV3-1 (or the pseudogene TRBV3-2) to TRBJ1-2; TRBD1 aligns across 9 bases. Per germline, CDR1 LGHDT and CDR2 YNNKEL (reference sequence). With V trimmed by 8 bases and J by 8 bases, 6 bases remained unmatched. This CDR3 has 12 residues. Written as DNA, the CDR3 is TGTGCCAGCCAACAGGGGGCACTAGGCTACACCTTC. Protein: CASQQGALGYTF.